The text below deals with one T cell receptor beta chain. Its antigen remains unidentified. The junction shows a germline mismatch at one end, possibly a read error. PCR was run on genomic DNA. The TCR beta CDR3 region was amplified using 30 forward and 13 reverse primers. TCRdb recomputed calls from the multiplex PCR reads with MiXCR, one row per CDR3 protein. The profile shows under 300,000 distinct CDR3 sequences, around 47% of them singletons. The data stem from a study of type 1 and type 2 diabetes patients. Study-wide findings and caveats: Age and gender were not matched between study groups, possibly biasing interpretation.

Germline CDR1 and CDR2: WSHSY and SAAADI. The CDR3 consists of 14 residues. This clonotype was sampled from a man aged 18 to 35 with type 2 diabetes. The sequencing input was peripheral blood mononuclear cells (PBMCs). The chain uses TRBV10-2 and TRBJ2-7; D may correspond to TRBD1 or TRBD2 (7 bases each). The CDR3 DNA is TGCGCCAGCAGGGGGGGGACAGCCTCCTACGAGCAGCACTTC. Protein sequence: CASRGGTASYEQHF.